This TCR beta chain was retrieved from a study of control samples from healthy donors and cancer patients. Some clones are missing from TCRdb's copy, which holds only in-frame ones; the method was immunoSEQ multiplex PCR. The sample lists 200,000 to 250,000 clones, about 93% occurring once. Comments on this clone: One end of the junction varies from germline; a read error may be responsible.

Germline lookup yields CDR1 MNHEY and CDR2 SVGAGI. CDR3 size: 13 residues. Sequencing was done on a sample of blood. The receptor was isolated from a man between 50 and 59 years old in good health. The chain is built from TRBV6-5 and TRBJ1-3; TRBD1 is a possible D gene (6 bases). The CDR3 region is CASTYRVENTIYF. CDR3 sequence (DNA): TGTGCCAGCACTTACAGGGTTGAAAACACCATATATTTT.